This TCR beta chain is drawn from a study of radiation and T cells in renal cell carcinoma. Time point in this sample: blood 4 weeks post-SBRT, at nephrectomy. Treatment described: 15 Gy SBRT to primary tumor, nephrectomy 4 weeks later. This renal cell carcinoma was of the clear cell type. TCRdb's table, derived via immunoSEQ multiplex PCR, lists solely in-frame clones and lacks some. The data contain 150,000 to 200,000 clones, roughly nine tenths of them singletons. Germline values: CDR1 SNHLY, CDR2 FYNNEI. The junction had 4 bases not matched to a gene; V was cut back by 5 bases and J by 3 bases. The CDR3 length is 13 residues.

The genes are TRBV2 and TRBJ2-7, with TRBD1 matching 7 bases. This TCR was sampled from a woman aged 50 to 65 with renal cell carcinoma. This sample comprised blood, obtained from a patient whose treatment included radiotherapy and nephrectomy. CDR3 sequence (DNA): TGTGCCAGCAGTTCCCAGGGGGTCTACGAGCAGTACTTC. Protein product: CASSSQGVYEQYF.